The following is a TCR beta chain sequence with its context. This clone was counted a single time. Its specific antigen is unknown. Base qualities are missing; no much larger clone stands one base away. Enrolling through a virtual design, the prospective study's participants ranged in age from roughly 18 to 90 years and lived across 20 to 25 United States geographic areas. In the prospective study, cohorts were assigned on the basis of participant-reported clinical history obtained from a screening survey and a study questionnaire. Exposed participants were defined as having been in contact with someone with a PCR-confirmed or clinician-diagnosed COVID-19 case within 2 weeks of study entry. Each participant in the prospective study had whole blood, serum and a nasopharyngeal or oropharyngeal swab collected by mobile phlebotomists. Additional blood draws and questionnaires over an approximately two-month period could optionally be provided by prospective study participants. Before DNA extraction, prospective study blood samples were shipped either frozen or at room temperature.

TCRbeta CDR3 regions were amplified from genomic DNA using the immunoSEQ Assay, a bias-controlled multiplex PCR. The study's processing was this. Nucleated cell counts per sample were estimated from amplification of reference gene primers within the assay. To quantify the absolute abundance of each unique TCRbeta CDR3 rearrangement, sequence reads were collapsed and filtered. For each sample, productive Simpson clonality was calculated by taking the square root of Simpson's diversity index across productive rearrangements. TCRdb obtained this table from immuneACCESS and retained in-frame rearrangements with V and J assigned. These tables miss some clones; where compared with another copy, unresolved V genes account for less than half of the shortfall, and the remainder is unexplained. D and trimming were read from the DNA, whereas the V and J calls and clone size are those reported in that table. The sample table shows 200,000 to 250,000 clones, and about 87% are seen once. Clones ranked in the top ten supply about 3.5% of the sample.

Including the terminal cysteine and phenylalanine, the CDR3 comprises 24 residues. The kept DNA is CDR3 alone, 72 bases in frame from the first base. V drops 2 bases and J drops 0 bases, leaving 37 bases in between. The germline V gene sets CDR1 to MDHEN and CDR2 to SYDVKM. This sample was taken from a study of blood T cell repertoires in COVID-19 (dated by TCRdb to 2018 to 2020). Describing the broader study: Samples covering the acute and convalescent phases of COVID-19 were provided by collaborators in the United States, Italy and Spain. A de-identified subject ID, COVID-19 status, age in years and sex were almost always included in the sample metadata. The material from the prospective study consisted of cDNA or gDNA derived from T cells, B-cell-depleted T cells, or PBMCs. The repertoires were made available in a free public database intended to serve as a resource for research on the immune response to SARS-CoV-2. Deeply sampled blood TCRbeta repertoires from subjects exposed to, actively infected with, or recovered from COVID-19 were included in the dataset. Where available, HLA class I and class II types were obtained from metadata supplied by the sample provider rather than from assay-based typing. The samples were drawn from the first 160 participants of the ongoing ImmuneRACE study and from 1,200 or so subjects provided by 6 global collaborators. The full study reports these points: Clinical and demographic metadata were provided uncurated, with the amount varying by source and participant.

The sequencing input was PBMCs or T cells enriched from blood (not recorded which). This TCR came from a woman in her twenties or thirties who had been exposed to COVID-19. Here the chain combines TRBV28 and TRBJ1-1, with a weak D call of TRBD1 (6 bases match). The DNA is as follows: TGTGCCAGCAGTTTACCCGACAGGACCTCCGAGGCCCTAGACAGGATAAGACTGAACACTGAAGCTTTCTTT. Its product reads: CASSLPDRTSEALDRIRLNTEAFF.